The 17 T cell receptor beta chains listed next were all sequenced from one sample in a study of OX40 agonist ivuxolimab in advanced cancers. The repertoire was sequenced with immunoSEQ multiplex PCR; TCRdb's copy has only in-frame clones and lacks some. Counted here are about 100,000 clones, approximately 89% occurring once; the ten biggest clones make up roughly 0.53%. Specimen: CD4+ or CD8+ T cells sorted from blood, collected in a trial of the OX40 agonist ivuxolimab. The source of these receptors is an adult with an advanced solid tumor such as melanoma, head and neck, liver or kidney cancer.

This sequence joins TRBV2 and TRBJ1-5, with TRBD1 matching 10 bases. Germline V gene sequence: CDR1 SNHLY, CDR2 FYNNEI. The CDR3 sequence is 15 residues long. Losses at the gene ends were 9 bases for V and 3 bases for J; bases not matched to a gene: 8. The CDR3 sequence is CASYRDRGFNQPQHF. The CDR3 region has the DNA TGTGCCAGTTACCGGGACAGGGGCTTCAATCAGCCCCAGCATTTT.

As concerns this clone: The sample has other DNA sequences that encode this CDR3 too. The CDR3: CSASSYNEQFF. The CDR3 bases are TGCAGTGCTAGTAGCTACAATGAGCAGTTCTTC. The chain couples TRBV20-1 to TRBJ2-1; D gene ambiguous. Trimming stripped 3 bases from V and 3 bases from J, with 3 bases between. CDR3 size: 11 residues. CDR1 and CDR2 (germline): DFQATT, SNEGSKA (reference sequence).

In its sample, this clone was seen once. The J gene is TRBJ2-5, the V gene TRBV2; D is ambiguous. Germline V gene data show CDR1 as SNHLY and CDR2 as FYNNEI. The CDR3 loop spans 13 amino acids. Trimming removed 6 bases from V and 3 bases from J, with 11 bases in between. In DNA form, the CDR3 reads TGTGCCAGCAGCCTGGGTGCTAAAGAGACCCAGTACTTC. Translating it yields CASSLGAKETQYF.

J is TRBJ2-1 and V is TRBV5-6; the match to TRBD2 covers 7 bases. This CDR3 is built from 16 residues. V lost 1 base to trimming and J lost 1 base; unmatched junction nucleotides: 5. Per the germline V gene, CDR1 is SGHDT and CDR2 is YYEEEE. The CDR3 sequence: CASSLPGGGSYNEQFF. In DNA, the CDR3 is TGTGCCAGCAGCTTGCCGGGAGGTGGTTCCTACAATGAGCAGTTCTTC.

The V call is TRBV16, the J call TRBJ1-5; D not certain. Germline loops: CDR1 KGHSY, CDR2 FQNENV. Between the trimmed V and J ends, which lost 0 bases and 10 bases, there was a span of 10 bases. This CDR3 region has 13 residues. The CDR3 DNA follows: TGTGCCAGCAGCCAATCAGGGAAAGATCCCCAGCATTTT. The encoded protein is CASSQSGKDPQHF. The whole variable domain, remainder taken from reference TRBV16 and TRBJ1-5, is GEEVAQTPKHLVRGEGQKAKLYCAPIKGHSYVFWYQQVLKNEFKFLISFQNENVFDETGMPKERFSAKCLPNSPCSLEIQATKLEDSAVYFCASSQSGKDPQHFGDGTRLSIL.

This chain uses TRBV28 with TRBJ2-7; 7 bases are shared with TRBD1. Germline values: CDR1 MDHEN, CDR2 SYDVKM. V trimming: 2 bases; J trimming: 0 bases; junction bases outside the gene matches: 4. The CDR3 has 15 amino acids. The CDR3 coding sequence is TGTGCCAGCAGTTTACTGGACAGGAGCTCCTACGAGCAGTACTTC. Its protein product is CASSLLDRSSYEQYF.

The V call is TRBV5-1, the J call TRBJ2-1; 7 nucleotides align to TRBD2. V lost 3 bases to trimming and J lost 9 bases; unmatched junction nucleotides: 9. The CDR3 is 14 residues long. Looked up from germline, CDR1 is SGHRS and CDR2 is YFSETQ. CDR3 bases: TGCGCCAGCAGCTCCGGGAGGCCGCCCGGTGAGCAGTTCTTC. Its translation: CASSSGRPPGEQFF.

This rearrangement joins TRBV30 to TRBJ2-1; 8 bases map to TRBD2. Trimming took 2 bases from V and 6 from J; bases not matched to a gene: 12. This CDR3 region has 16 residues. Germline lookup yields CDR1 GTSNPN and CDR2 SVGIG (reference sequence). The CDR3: CAWSIGGLVDRNEQFF. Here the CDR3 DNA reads TGTGCCTGGAGTATCGGGGGACTAGTGGATCGCAATGAGCAGTTCTTC.

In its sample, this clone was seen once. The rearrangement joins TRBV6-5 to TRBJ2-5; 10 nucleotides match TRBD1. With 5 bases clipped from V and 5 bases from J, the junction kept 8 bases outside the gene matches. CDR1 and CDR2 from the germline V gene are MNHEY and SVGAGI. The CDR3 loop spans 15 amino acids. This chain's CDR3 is CASSRPGQGRETQYF. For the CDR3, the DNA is TGTGCCAGCAGTAGGCCGGGACAGGGGCGGGAGACCCAGTACTTC.

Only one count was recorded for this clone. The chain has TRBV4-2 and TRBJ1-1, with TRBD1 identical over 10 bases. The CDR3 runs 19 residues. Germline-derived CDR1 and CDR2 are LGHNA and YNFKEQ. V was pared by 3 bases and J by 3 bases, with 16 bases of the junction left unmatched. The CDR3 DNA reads TGTGCCAGCAGCCACGGCCGGGACAGGGGACTGTTCGAGTACACTGAAGCTTTCTTT. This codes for CASSHGRDRGLFEYTEAFF.

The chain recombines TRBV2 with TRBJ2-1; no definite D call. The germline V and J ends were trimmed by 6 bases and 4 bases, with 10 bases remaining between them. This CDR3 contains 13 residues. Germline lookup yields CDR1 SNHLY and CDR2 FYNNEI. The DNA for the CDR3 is TGTGCCAGCAGGGAGACTCCGTACAATGAGCAGTTCTTC. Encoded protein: CASRETPYNEQFF. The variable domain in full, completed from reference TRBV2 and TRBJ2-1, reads EPEVTQTPSHQVTQMGQEVILRCVPISNHLYFYWYRQILGQKVEFLVSFYNNEISEKSEIFDDQFSVERPDGSNFTLKIRSTKLEDSAMYFCASRETPYNEQFFGPGTRLTVL.

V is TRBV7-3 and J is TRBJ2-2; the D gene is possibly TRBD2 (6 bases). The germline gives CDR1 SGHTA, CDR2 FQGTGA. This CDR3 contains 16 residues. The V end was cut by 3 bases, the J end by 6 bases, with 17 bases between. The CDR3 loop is CASSLMTGTSAGELFF. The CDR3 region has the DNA TGTGCCAGCAGCTTGATGACCGGGACTTCGGCCGGGGAGCTGTTTTTT. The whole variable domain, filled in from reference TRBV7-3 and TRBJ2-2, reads GAGVSQTPSNKVTEKGKYVELRCDPISGHTALYWYRQSLGQGPEFLIYFQGTGAADDSGLPNDRFFAVRPEGSVSTLKIQRTERGDSAVYLCASSLMTGTSAGELFFGEGSRLTVL.

The CDR3 here is CASCSSGGKYNEQFF. As DNA, the CDR3 is TGTGCCAGCTGCTCTAGCGGGGGGAAATACAATGAGCAGTTCTTC. The chain joins TRBV28 to TRBJ2-1; 11 nucleotides match TRBD2. Germline trimming cut 8 bases from V and 4 bases from J; bases unmatched to any gene: 7. Per germline, CDR1 MDHEN and CDR2 SYDVKM. The CDR3 is 15 residues long.

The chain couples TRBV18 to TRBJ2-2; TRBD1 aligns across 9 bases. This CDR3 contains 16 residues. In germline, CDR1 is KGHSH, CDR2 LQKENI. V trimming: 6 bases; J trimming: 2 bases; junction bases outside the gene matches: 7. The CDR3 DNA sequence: TGTGCCAGCTCCGCCGGGACAGGGATAAACACCGGGGAGCTGTTTTTT. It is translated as CASSAGTGINTGELFF.

This CDR3 reads CASRETPRGTDTQYF. The CDR3 bases are TGTGCCAGCAGGGAGACACCCCGGGGAACAGATACGCAGTATTTT. The chain links TRBV6-6 to TRBJ2-3; TRBD2 is a possible D gene (5 bases). CDR3 length equals 15 residues. V gave up 6 bases and J gave up 3 bases, with 16 bases separating them. Germline-derived CDR1 and CDR2 are MNHNY and SVGAGI (reference sequence).

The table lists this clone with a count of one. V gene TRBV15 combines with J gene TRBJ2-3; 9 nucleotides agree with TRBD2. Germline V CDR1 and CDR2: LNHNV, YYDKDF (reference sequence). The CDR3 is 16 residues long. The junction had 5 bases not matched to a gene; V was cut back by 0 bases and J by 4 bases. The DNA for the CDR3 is TGTGCCACCAGCAGAGATCCGGCGGGAGGGTCAGATACGCAGTATTTT. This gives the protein CATSRDPAGGSDTQYF.

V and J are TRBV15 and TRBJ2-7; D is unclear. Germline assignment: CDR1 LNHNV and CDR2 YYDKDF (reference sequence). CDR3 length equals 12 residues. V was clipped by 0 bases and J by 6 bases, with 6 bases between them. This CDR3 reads CATSRDSGEQYF. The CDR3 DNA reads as TGTGCCACCAGCAGAGATTCTGGCGAGCAGTACTTC. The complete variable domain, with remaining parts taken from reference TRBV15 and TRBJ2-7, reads DAMVIQNPRYQVTQFGKPVTLSCSQTLNHNVMYWYQQKSSQAPKLLFHYYDKDFNNEADTPDNFQSRRPNTSFCFLDIRSPGLGDTAMYLCATSRDSGEQYFGPGTRLTVT.